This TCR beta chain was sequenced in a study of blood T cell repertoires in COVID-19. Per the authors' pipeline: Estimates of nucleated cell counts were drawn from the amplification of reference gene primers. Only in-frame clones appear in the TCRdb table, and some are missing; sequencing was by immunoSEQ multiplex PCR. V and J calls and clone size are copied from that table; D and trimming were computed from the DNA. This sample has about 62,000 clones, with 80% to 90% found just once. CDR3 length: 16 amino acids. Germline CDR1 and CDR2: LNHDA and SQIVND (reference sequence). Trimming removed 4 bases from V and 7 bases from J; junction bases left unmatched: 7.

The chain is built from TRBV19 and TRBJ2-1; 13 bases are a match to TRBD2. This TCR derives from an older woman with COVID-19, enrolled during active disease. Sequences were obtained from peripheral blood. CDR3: CASSRTSGRSWNEQFF. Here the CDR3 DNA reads TGTGCCAGTAGTAGGACTAGCGGGAGAAGTTGGAATGAGCAGTTCTTC.